This T cell receptor (beta chain) was retrieved from a study of blood T cells in healthy people across ages. Together with a sample-barcoded 5' primer, a J-beta primer mix was included in a second PCR lasting roughly 6 to 12 cycles. TCRdb passed the 5' RACE reads through MiXCR, listing each CDR3 protein once. The table records roughly 680,000 distinct CDR3 sequences, around 50% of them present only once. Germline V gene data show CDR1 as MNHEY and CDR2 as SMNVEV (reference sequence). V lost 1 base and J 10 bases, leaving 8 bases between the germline ends. There are 12 residues in the CDR3. The clonotype originates from a woman of 80 years or more in good health. The sample was blood. The chain is built from TRBV27 and TRBJ2-1; D gene unclear. The CDR3 DNA reads TGTGCCAGCAGTTTATTGTGGGGAGAGCAGTTCTTC. Protein product: CASSLLWGEQFF.